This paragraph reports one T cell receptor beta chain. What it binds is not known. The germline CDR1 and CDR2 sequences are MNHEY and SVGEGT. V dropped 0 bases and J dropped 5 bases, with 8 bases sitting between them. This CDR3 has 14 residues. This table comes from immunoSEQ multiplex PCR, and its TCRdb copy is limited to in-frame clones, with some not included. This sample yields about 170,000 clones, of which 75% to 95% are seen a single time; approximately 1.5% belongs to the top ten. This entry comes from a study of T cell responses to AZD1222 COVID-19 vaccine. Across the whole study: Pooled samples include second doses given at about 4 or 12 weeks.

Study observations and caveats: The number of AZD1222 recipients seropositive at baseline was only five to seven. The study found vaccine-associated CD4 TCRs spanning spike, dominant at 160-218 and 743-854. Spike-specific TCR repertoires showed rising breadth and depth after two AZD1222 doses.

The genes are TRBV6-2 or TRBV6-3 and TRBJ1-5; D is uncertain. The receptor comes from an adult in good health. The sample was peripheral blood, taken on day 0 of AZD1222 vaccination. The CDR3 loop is CASSYSRPDQPQHF. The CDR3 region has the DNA TGTGCCAGCAGTTACTCCAGACCCGATCAGCCCCAGCATTTT.